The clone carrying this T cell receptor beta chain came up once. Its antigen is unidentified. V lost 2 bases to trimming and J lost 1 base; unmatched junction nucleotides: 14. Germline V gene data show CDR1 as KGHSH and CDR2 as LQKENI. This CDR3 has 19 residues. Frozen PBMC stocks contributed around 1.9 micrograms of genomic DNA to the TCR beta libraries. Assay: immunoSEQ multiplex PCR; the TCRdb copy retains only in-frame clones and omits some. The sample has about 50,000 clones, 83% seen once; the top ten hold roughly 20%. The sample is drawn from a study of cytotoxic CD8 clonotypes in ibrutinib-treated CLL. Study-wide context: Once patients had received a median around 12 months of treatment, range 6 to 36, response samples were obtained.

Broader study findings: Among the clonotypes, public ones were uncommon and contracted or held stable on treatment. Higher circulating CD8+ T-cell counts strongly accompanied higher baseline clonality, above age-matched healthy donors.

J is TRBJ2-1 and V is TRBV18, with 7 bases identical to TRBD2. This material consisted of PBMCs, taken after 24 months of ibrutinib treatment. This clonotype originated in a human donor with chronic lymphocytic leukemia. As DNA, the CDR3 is TGTGCCAGCTCACCAATCCTTAGCGGGTCCCTGGGGTCCTACAATGAGCAGTTCTTC. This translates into CASSPILSGSLGSYNEQFF. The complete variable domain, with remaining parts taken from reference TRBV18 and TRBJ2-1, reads NAGVMQNPRHLVRRRGQEARLRCSPMKGHSHVYWYRQLPEEGLKFMVYLQKENIIDESGMPKERFSAEFPKEGPSILRIQQVVRGDSAAYFCASSPILSGSLGSYNEQFFGPGTRLTVL.